The clone carrying this T cell receptor (beta chain) was observed many times. Its antigen remains unknown. The sample belongs to a study of CD8 T cells in ankylosing spondylitis. Findings and limits, study-wide: Ankylosing spondylitis blood appeared to be characterized by a TCR beta motif of several highly homologous variants.

Molecular-barcoded quantitative 5'-RACE produced these TCR beta libraries. TCRdb called the 5' RACE reads again in MiXCR, with one record for every CDR3 protein. The sample contains around 25,000 distinct CDR3 sequences, about 2.6% of which appear only once. The length of the CDR3 is 15 residues. Germline trimming cut 3 bases from V and 5 bases from J; bases unmatched to any gene: 7. Germline CDR1 and CDR2: SGDLS and YYNGEE. The chain has TRBV9 and TRBJ2-2; 7 nucleotides match TRBD1. This TCR was recovered from a female donor with ankylosing spondylitis or in good health (not recorded which). What was sequenced was blood, either unsorted or a sorted T cell fraction (not recorded which). DNA of the CDR3: TGTGCCAGCAGCGGACAGGGTCTGAGGACCGGGGAGCTGTTTTTT. Amino acid sequence: CASSGQGLRTGELFF. The full variable domain, rest sourced from reference TRBV9 and TRBJ2-2, is DSGVTQTPKHLITATGQRVTLRCSPRSGDLSVYWYQQSLDQGLQFLIQYYNGEERAKGNILERFSAQQFPDLHSELNLSSLELGDSALYFCASSGQGLRTGELFFGEGSRLTVL.